This TCR beta chain was profiled in a study of PD-1 blockade in classical Hodgkin lymphoma. Each patient's relapse followed autologous stem cell transplantation, and brentuximab vedotin exposure varied. The CDR3 is 15 amino acids. V was clipped by 3 bases and J by 0 bases, with 12 bases between them. CDR1 PRHDT and CDR2 FYEKMQ come from the germline V gene (reference sequence). Data came from immunoSEQ multiplex PCR; TCRdb stores just in-frame clones and leaves some out. The sample has nearly 25,000 clones, about 70% seen once. Sample: peripheral blood mononuclear cells (PBMCs), taken at baseline. The V gene is TRBV13, the J gene TRBJ2-7; D is ambiguous. This TCR came from a human donor with classical Hodgkin lymphoma. The DNA for the CDR3 is TGTGCCAGCAGCTTTGCGTCCGAGAGCTCCTACGAGCAGTACTTC. It encodes CASSFASESSYEQYF.